This TCR beta chain was captured by sequencing in a study of type 1 regulatory T cells. Study-wide background: An in vitro protocol generated T-allo10, a Tr1-enriched, alloantigen-specific CD4 T cell product.

TCRdb fed the reads into MiXCR, producing one record per CDR3 protein. The table shows approximately 100,000 distinct CDR3 sequences, with less than 40% occurring only once. Specimen: CD4+ T cells, either the whole sample or a sorted fraction (not recorded which). The sequence came from a human donor in good health.

CDR3 DNA: TGCAGCGTTGGAGCCAGGGGGCGCGAGCAGTACTTC. Translation gives CSVGARGREQYF. The chain uses TRBV29-1 and TRBJ2-7; 8 bases align to TRBD1. Trimming took 4 bases from V and 6 from J; bases not matched to a gene: 5. The CDR3 runs 12 residues. Germline V gene sequence: CDR1 SQVTM, CDR2 ANQGSEA.